Shown below are 28 T cell receptor beta chains from a single sample sequenced in a study of blood T cell repertoires in COVID-19. Produced via immunoSEQ multiplex PCR; TCRdb's table is partial and in-frame only. The sample lists over 45,000 clones, roughly four fifths seen once, with roughly 7% in the top ten. Sequenced: peripheral blood. The source is a man aged 40-49 years with acute or convalescent COVID-19.

The rearrangement joins TRBV28 to TRBJ1-5; 9 bases agree with TRBD1. This CDR3 has 13 residues. Germline V gene sequence: CDR1 MDHEN, CDR2 SYDVKM. J was trimmed by 12 bases and V by 4 bases; bases with no gene match: 7. CDR3 in amino acids: CASSSPDRGGQHF. CDR3 DNA: TGTGCCAGCAGTTCCCCGGACAGGGGAGGCCAGCATTTT.

The chain is built from TRBV10-3 and TRBJ1-2; perhaps TRBD1 as D (6 bases). Germline V gene sequence: CDR1 ENHRY, CDR2 SYGVKD. The CDR3 extends over 13 amino acids. V lost 6 bases and J 6 bases, leaving 14 bases between the germline ends. CDR3 in amino acids: CAIRARGSDGYTF. The CDR3 region has the DNA TGTGCCATCAGGGCCAGGGGTAGTGATGGCTACACCTTC.

The gene calls are TRBV11-3 and TRBJ2-5, with no clear D. Germline CDR1 is SGHNT and CDR2 is YENEEA. CDR3 length: 16 residues. Trimming shortened V by 7 bases and J by 5 bases, and 23 bases separated the two germline ends. The CDR3 region is CASNPAGRRVLETQYF. Written as DNA, the CDR3 is TGTGCCAGCAACCCGGCTGGCAGACGGGTACTGGAGACCCAGTACTTC.

The CDR3 coding sequence is TGTGCCAGCAATCCCATGGACAGGGTTCACGAGCAGTACTTC. Translation gives CASNPMDRVHEQYF. The gene calls are TRBV6-5 and TRBJ2-7; 8 nucleotides line up with TRBD1. Germline V gene data show CDR1 as MNHEY and CDR2 as SVGAGI. This CDR3 has 14 amino acids. Germline trimming cut 7 bases from V and 5 bases from J; bases unmatched to any gene: 10.

This clone was detected only a few times. One junction end does not reproduce the germline sequence, and a read error may be involved. The chain combines TRBV12-3 or TRBV12-4 with TRBJ2-1; D remains unclear. This CDR3 is 11 amino acids long. DNA of the CDR3: TGTGCCAGCAGTTTCTACGATGAGCAGTTCTTC. It yields the protein CASSFYDEQFF.

The chain links TRBV24-1 to TRBJ1-2, with a tentative D call TRBD1 (5 bases). The CDR3 extends over 13 amino acids. V shed 4 bases and J shed 4 bases, with 9 bases lying between them. Germline assignment: CDR1 KGHDR and CDR2 SFDVKD. The CDR3 DNA is TGTGCCACCAGTGACCGGCAGGGCTATGGCTACACCTTC. Protein sequence: CATSDRQGYGYTF.

This rearrangement joins TRBV7-9 to TRBJ1-6, with 8 bases lining up with TRBD1. The junction had 6 bases not matched to a gene; V was cut back by 1 base and J by 13 bases. Germline CDR1 is SEHNR and CDR2 is FQNEAQ (reference sequence). The length of the CDR3 is 14 residues. CDR3 amino acids: CASSLGTGNFPLHF. CDR3 nucleotides: TGTGCCAGCAGCTTAGGGACAGGGAACTTCCCCCTCCACTTT.

The V call is TRBV15, the J call TRBJ2-2, with a possible D match to TRBD2 (6 bases). Germline V CDR1 and CDR2: LNHNV, YYDKDF (reference sequence). The CDR3 runs to 15 residues. Trimming left V 5 bases short and J 4 bases short, with 14 bases between. The CDR3 region has the DNA TGTGCCACCAGCGGGGACTCGCTGCTCACCGGGGAGCTGTTTTTT. It encodes CATSGDSLLTGELFF.

This clone came up a few times. V usage is TRBV7-9 and J usage is TRBJ2-1, with unresolved D. The CDR3 runs to 13 residues. The V gene's germline CDR1 is SEHNR and CDR2 FQNEAQ (reference sequence). Trimming cost V 0 bases and J 5 bases, with 5 bases left between them. DNA for the CDR3: TGTGCCAGCAGCTTAGCACGAGACAATGAGCAGTTCTTC. As protein: CASSLARDNEQFF.

The J gene is TRBJ1-6, the V gene TRBV3-1 (or the pseudogene TRBV3-2), with D possibly being TRBD1 (6 bases). With 1 base removed from V and 10 bases from J, the gap between germline ends came to 17 bases. Germline V lookup: CDR1 LGHDT, CDR2 YNNKEL (reference sequence). This CDR3 spans 16 amino acids. The CDR3 reads CASSQVRAGAGSPLHF. In DNA, the CDR3 is TGTGCCAGCAGCCAAGTAAGGGCAGGGGCTGGCTCACCCCTCCACTTT.

The chain has TRBV7-2 and TRBJ1-3; D ambiguous. This CDR3 comprises 14 residues. From germline, CDR1 is SGHTA and CDR2 FQGNSA. Trimming removed 5 bases from V and 6 bases from J, with 14 bases in between. CDR3 protein: CASSPQQKLNTIYF. CDR3 sequence (DNA): TGTGCCAGCAGCCCACAACAGAAGTTAAACACCATATATTTT.

The chain combines TRBV10-1 with TRBJ2-7; 11 positions agree with TRBD1. CDR3 length: 17 residues. V lost 2 bases, J lost 3 bases, and 9 bases stayed unmatched. From germline, CDR1 is WNHNN and CDR2 SYGVQD (reference sequence). CDR3 amino acids: CASSEGSPGQGGYEQYF. Written as DNA, the CDR3 is TGCGCCAGCAGTGAGGGGTCGCCGGGACAGGGGGGCTACGAGCAGTACTTC.

This chain uses TRBV27 with TRBJ1-2; 7 positions agree with TRBD1. This CDR3 has 12 amino acids. Unmatched junction bases numbered 4, after V lost 5 bases and J lost 7 bases. Germline V gene data show CDR1 as MNHEY and CDR2 as SMNVEV (reference sequence). The CDR3 is CASSRQGFGYTF. In DNA form, the CDR3 reads TGTGCCAGCAGTCGACAGGGTTTTGGCTACACCTTC.

This chain joins TRBV5-4 and TRBJ1-2, with D unclear. Trimming cost V 4 bases and J 5 bases, with 12 bases left between them. Germline V gene lookup returns CDR1 SGHNT and CDR2 YYREEE (reference sequence). This CDR3 region has 13 residues. CDR3 in DNA: TGTGCCAGCAGCCTGGAGGCAGGTTATGGCTACACCTTC. This translates into CASSLEAGYGYTF.

Here the CDR3 reads CASSTTSFGELFF. For the CDR3, the DNA is TGTGCCAGCAGCACGACTAGCTTCGGGGAGCTGTTTTTT. This chain connects TRBV9 to TRBJ2-2; 7 bases map to TRBD2. The V gene's germline CDR1 is SGDLS and CDR2 YYNGEE. The CDR3 is made up of 13 amino acids. With V trimmed by 4 bases and J by 7 bases, 4 bases remained unmatched.

V gene TRBV5-1 combines with J gene TRBJ2-2, with a possible D match to TRBD1 (5 bases). The CDR3 sequence is 15 residues long. In germline, CDR1 is SGHRS, CDR2 YFSETQ. The V gene lost 6 bases and the J gene lost 2 bases, with 14 bases spanning the gap. CDR3 DNA sequence: TGCGCCAGCACCTTCAGACAGACAAACACCGGGGAGCTGTTTTTT. It translates to CASTFRQTNTGELFF.

This sequence joins TRBV27 and TRBJ2-4; 8 nucleotides line up with TRBD2. This CDR3 contains 15 residues. After removal of 4 bases from V and 0 bases from J, the junction contained 2 bases not matched to a gene. Germline-derived CDR1 and CDR2 are MNHEY and SMNVEV (reference sequence). The CDR3: CASSSGGLAKNIQYF. CDR3 coding DNA: TGTGCCAGCAGTTCGGGGGGGCTAGCCAAAAACATTCAGTACTTC.

The genes are TRBV9 and TRBJ2-7, with a tentative D call TRBD2 (7 bases). The V end was cut by 3 bases, the J end by 2 bases, with 12 bases between. The CDR3 consists of 14 residues. Per the germline V gene, CDR1 is SGDLS and CDR2 is YYNGEE. As DNA, the CDR3 is TGTGCCAGCAGCGCGGGGGGCCCCCCCTACGAGCAGTACTTC. This encodes CASSAGGPPYEQYF. The full variable domain, rest sourced from reference TRBV9 and TRBJ2-7, is DSGVTQTPKHLITATGQRVTLRCSPRSGDLSVYWYQQSLDQGLQFLIQYYNGEERAKGNILERFSAQQFPDLHSELNLSSLELGDSALYFCASSAGGPPYEQYFGPGTRLTVT.

The chain employs TRBV2 and TRBJ1-3; D not resolved. There are 14 residues in the CDR3. Germline lookup yields CDR1 SNHLY and CDR2 FYNNEI. V was pared by 2 bases and J by 0 bases, with 5 bases between. In DNA, the CDR3 is TGTGCCAGCAGTGAATACAGCTCTGGAAACACCATATATTTT. It codes for CASSEYSSGNTIYF. Full variable domain (missing parts from reference TRBV2 and TRBJ1-3): EPEVTQTPSHQVTQMGQEVILRCVPISNHLYFYWYRQILGQKVEFLVSFYNNEISEKSEIFDDQFSVERPDGSNFTLKIRSTKLEDSAMYFCASSEYSSGNTIYFGEGSWLTVV.

Here the CDR3 reads CASSASGGSYNEQFF. In DNA form, the CDR3 reads TGTGCCAGTAGTGCGAGCGGGGGGAGTTACAATGAGCAGTTCTTC. J is TRBJ2-1 and V is TRBV19, with 9 positions matching TRBD2. Germline lookup yields CDR1 LNHDA and CDR2 SQIVND (reference sequence). The ends lost 5 bases at V and 4 bases at J; junction bases unmatched: 6. The CDR3 has 15 residues.

V is TRBV27 and J is TRBJ1-1; TRBD1 agrees at 7 bases. CDR1 is MNHEY and CDR2 is SMNVEV in the germline V gene (reference sequence). V was clipped by 4 bases and J by 1 base; unmatched bases: 6. The CDR3 is made up of 15 amino acids. The CDR3 coding sequence is TGTGCCAGCAGTTCTGTGGACAGGCCGAACACTGAAGCTTTCTTT. Encoded protein: CASSSVDRPNTEAFF.

The chain uses TRBV30 and TRBJ2-3; D is possibly TRBD2 (5 bases). Germline loops: CDR1 GTSNPN, CDR2 SVGIG (reference sequence). The CDR3 is 13 residues long. Between the trimmed V and J ends, which lost 1 base and 5 bases, there was a span of 10 bases. This CDR3 reads CAWSASGVDTQYF. The CDR3, as DNA: TGTGCCTGGAGTGCGTCCGGGGTAGATACGCAGTATTTT.

This chain connects TRBV6-5 to TRBJ1-6, with D unresolved. Germline V CDR1 and CDR2: MNHEY, SVGAGI. The CDR3 spans 15 residues. V lost 6 bases, J lost 9 bases, and 18 bases lay in between. The CDR3 nucleotides are TGTGCCAGCAGGGGCTCGGCAGGTCTCCCTTCACCCCTCCACTTT. Amino acid sequence: CASRGSAGLPSPLHF.

V usage is TRBV5-1 and J usage is TRBJ1-1; D is ambiguous. The CDR3 consists of 12 residues. Germline loops: CDR1 SGHRS, CDR2 YFSETQ. V lost 0 bases to trimming and J lost 11 bases, with 11 bases between them. This CDR3 reads CASSLEGGKAFF. DNA of the CDR3: TGCGCCAGCAGCTTGGAAGGAGGAAAGGCTTTCTTT.

The CDR3, as DNA: TGCGCCACCACAACAGGGTCTAACTATGGCTACACCTTC. Encoded protein: CATTTGSNYGYTF. The V call is TRBV10-2, the J call TRBJ1-2, with D perhaps TRBD1 (6 bases). The ends were cut back, 10 bases at V and 0 bases at J, with 12 bases in the middle. CDR3 length: 13 residues. The germline CDR1 and CDR2 sequences are WSHSY and SAAADI.

In this sample, this clone turned up once. The J gene is TRBJ2-5, the V gene TRBV5-5; TRBD1 is a possible D gene (5 bases). Deletions cut 2 bases from V and 4 bases from J, with 9 bases between. This CDR3 is built from 13 residues. Per the germline V gene, CDR1 is SGHKS and CDR2 is YYEKEE (reference sequence). The CDR3 is CASSLRGGETQYF. The CDR3 DNA follows: TGTGCCAGCAGCTTAAGGGGTGGAGAGACCCAGTACTTC.

The gene calls are TRBV21-1 and TRBJ1-5. TRBV21-1 corresponds to a pseudogene. This CDR3 contains 15 residues. The CDR3 protein is CASSNFGSAGQPQHF. The CDR3 nucleotides are TGTGCCAGCTCGAACTTTGGGTCGGCGGGCCAGCCCCAGCATTTT.

This clone was recorded a few times. Here the CDR3 DNA reads TGTGCCAGCAGCCATAGGGCAGGGACACGCTCTGGAAACACCATATATTTT. This gives the protein CASSHRAGTRSGNTIYF. The chain links TRBV3-1 (or the pseudogene TRBV3-2) to TRBJ1-3, with D possibly matching TRBD1 (6 bases). V lost 3 bases and J 0 bases, leaving 15 bases between the germline ends. CDR1 is LGHDT and CDR2 is YNNKEL in the germline V gene (reference sequence). This CDR3 has 17 amino acids.